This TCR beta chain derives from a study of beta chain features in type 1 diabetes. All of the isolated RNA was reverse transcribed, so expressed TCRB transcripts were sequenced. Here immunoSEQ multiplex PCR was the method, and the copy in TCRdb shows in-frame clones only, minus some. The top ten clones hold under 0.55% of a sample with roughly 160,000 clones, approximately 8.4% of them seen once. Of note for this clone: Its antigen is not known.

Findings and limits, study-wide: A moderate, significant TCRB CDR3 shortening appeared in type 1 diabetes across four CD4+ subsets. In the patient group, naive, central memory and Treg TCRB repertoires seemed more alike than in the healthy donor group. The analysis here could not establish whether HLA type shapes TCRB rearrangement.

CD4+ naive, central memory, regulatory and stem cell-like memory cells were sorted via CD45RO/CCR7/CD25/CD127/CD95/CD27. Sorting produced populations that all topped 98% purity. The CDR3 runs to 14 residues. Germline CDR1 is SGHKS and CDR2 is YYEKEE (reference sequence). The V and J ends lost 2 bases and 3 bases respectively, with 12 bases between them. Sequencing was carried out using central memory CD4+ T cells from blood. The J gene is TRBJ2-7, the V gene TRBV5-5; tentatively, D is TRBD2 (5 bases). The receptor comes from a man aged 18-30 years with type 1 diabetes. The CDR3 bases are TGTGCCAGCAGCTTACCGTTGGCGGGCTACGAGCAGTACTTC. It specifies CASSLPLAGYEQYF.